The 32 T cell receptor beta chains given below trace back to one sample, sequenced in a study of blood T cell repertoires in COVID-19. The data were produced by immunoSEQ multiplex PCR, yet TCRdb's version contains in-frame clones alone and is incomplete. Among more than 10,000 clones listed, 80% to 90% were seen once. The sequencing sample was made of peripheral blood. These TCRs come from a human donor in a cohort sampled during active COVID-19.

This rearrangement joins TRBV4-3 to TRBJ1-1, with D uncertain. Deletions cut 4 bases from V and 2 bases from J, with 11 bases between. The CDR3 contains 14 residues. Germline CDR1 and CDR2: LGHNA and YSLEER. CDR3 loop: CASSRQWPNTEAFF. CDR3 bases: TGCGCCAGCAGCCGCCAATGGCCTAACACTGAAGCTTTCTTT.

The chain uses TRBV5-6 and TRBJ2-7, with D possibly TRBD2 on 5 matching bases. Germline CDR1 SGHDT, CDR2 YYEEEE. V was cut by 3 bases and J by 3 bases, with 13 bases left in between. CDR3 length equals 14 residues. The CDR3 reads CASSSPGGLYEQYF. In DNA, the CDR3 is TGTGCCAGCAGCTCGCCGGGCGGACTCTACGAGCAGTACTTC. Together with reference TRBV5-6 and TRBJ2-7, the CDR3 gives the full variable domain: DAGVTQSPTHLIKTRGQQVTLRCSPKSGHDTVSWYQQALGQGPQFIFQYYEEEERQRGNFPDRFSGHQFPNYSSELNVNALLLGDSALYLCASSSPGGLYEQYFGPGTRLTVT.

V usage is TRBV9 and J usage is TRBJ2-6; D gene uncertain. The length of the CDR3 is 17 residues. Per germline, CDR1 SGDLS and CDR2 YYNGEE. V was cut by 0 bases and J by 3 bases, with 13 bases left in between. The DNA of the CDR3 is TGTGCCAGCAGCGTAGGCGCTATGACTTATGGGGCCAACGTCCTGACTTTC. Amino acids: CASSVGAMTYGANVLTF.

The genes are TRBV19 and TRBJ2-1; TRBD2 matches at 8 bases. In germline, CDR1 is LNHDA, CDR2 SQIVND (reference sequence). V lost 7 bases, J lost 1 base, and 18 bases stayed unmatched. CDR3 length: 19 residues. The DNA of the CDR3 is TGTGCCAGTAAGGGAGGATTTCGGGAGGGCCGAAGATCCTACAATGAGCAGTTCTTC. Protein: CASKGGFREGRRSYNEQFF.

This clone has just one count. This rearrangement joins TRBV29-1 to TRBJ1-1, with D tentatively TRBD1 (6 bases). The CDR3 length is 13 residues. Looked up from germline, CDR1 is SQVTM and CDR2 is ANQGSEA. V was shortened by 7 bases and J by 1 base, with 13 bases between the two germline ends. CDR3 loop: CSGTETGNTEAFF. The CDR3 DNA reads as TGCAGCGGGACAGAGACAGGGAACACTGAAGCTTTCTTT.

The chain joins TRBV19 to TRBJ1-2, with TRBD1 identical over 12 bases. Per the germline V gene, CDR1 is LNHDA and CDR2 is SQIVND (reference sequence). This CDR3 is built from 15 residues. V was clipped by 3 bases and J by 8 bases; unmatched bases: 7. CDR3 region: CASSIAGTGGWGYTF. CDR3 DNA: TGTGCCAGTAGTATCGCCGGGACAGGGGGCTGGGGCTACACCTTC.

The chain links TRBV5-6 to TRBJ1-1; D unresolved. Germline assignment: CDR1 SGHDT and CDR2 YYEEEE. This CDR3 contains 18 residues. Trimming removed 6 bases from V and 1 base from J, with 25 bases in between. In nucleotides, the CDR3 is TGTGCCAGCACCCGGCGTGGCCTCTACGCTCTAGGGAACACTGAAGCTTTCTTT. Its translation: CASTRRGLYALGNTEAFF.

The rearrangement links TRBV7-9 to TRBJ2-1, with D hard to call. Germline CDR1 SEHNR, CDR2 FQNEAQ (reference sequence). CDR3 length equals 11 residues. The ends were cut back, 8 bases at V and 4 bases at J, with 6 bases in the middle. The CDR3 spells CASHEYNEQFF. In nucleotides, the CDR3 is TGTGCCAGCCATGAGTACAATGAGCAGTTCTTC.

This clone was seen only a few times. In DNA, the CDR3 is TGTGCCAGCAGCCAACAGGGGGTAAACACCGGGGAGCTGTTTTTT. Translated: CASSQQGVNTGELFF. V gene TRBV7-8 combines with J gene TRBJ2-2; 8 bases are a match to TRBD1. The trim removed 5 bases at V and 2 bases at J, leaving 4 bases unmatched. Germline V lookup: CDR1 SGHVS, CDR2 FQNEAQ. CDR3 length equals 15 residues.

The V call is TRBV28, the J call TRBJ2-5, with 9 bases that match TRBD1. Germline V gene sequence: CDR1 MDHEN, CDR2 SYDVKM. The CDR3 runs to 13 residues. J lost 6 bases, V lost 6 bases, and 5 bases had no gene match. The CDR3 loop is CASRWDRAKTQYF. Written as DNA, the CDR3 is TGTGCCAGCAGATGGGACAGGGCAAAGACCCAGTACTTC.

The chain uses TRBV3-1 (or the pseudogene TRBV3-2) and TRBJ2-5; 7 nucleotides match TRBD2. Germline CDR1 is LGHDT and CDR2 is YNNKEL (reference sequence). V trimming: 4 bases; J trimming: 2 bases; junction bases outside the gene matches: 10. The CDR3 sequence is 16 residues long. Written as DNA, the CDR3 is TGTGCCAGCAGCCGTCGGGTAGCGGGCCTACAAGAGACCCAGTACTTC. It is translated as CASSRRVAGLQETQYF.

V gene TRBV7-6 combines with J gene TRBJ2-2; 12 bases map to TRBD2. This CDR3 has 18 residues. The ends lost 2 bases at V and 2 bases at J; junction bases unmatched: 6. Germline-derived CDR1 and CDR2 are SGHVS and FNYEAQ. The CDR3 spells CASSLNPSGGVNTGELFF. The DNA for the CDR3 is TGTGCCAGCAGCTTAAATCCTAGCGGGGGGGTCAACACCGGGGAGCTGTTTTTT.

The chain uses TRBV5-1 and TRBJ1-1, with 7 bases aligning to TRBD1. CDR1 and CDR2 (germline): SGHRS, YFSETQ. This CDR3 has 16 amino acids. Losses at the gene ends were 5 bases for V and 0 bases for J; bases not matched to a gene: 10. The DNA of the CDR3 is TGCGCCAGCAGGCCCGGGGACAGCCCAATGAACACTGAAGCTTTCTTT. This codes for CASRPGDSPMNTEAFF. The full variable domain, in which reference TRBV5-1 and TRBJ1-1 provide the parts outside the CDR3, is KAGVTQTPRYLIKTRGQQVTLSCSPISGHRSVSWYQQTPGQGLQFLFEYFSETQRNKGNFPGRFSGRQFSNSRSEMNVSTLELGDSALYLCASRPGDSPMNTEAFFGQGTRLTVV.

V gene TRBV28 combines with J gene TRBJ2-1, with unresolved D. The germline V and J ends were trimmed by 10 bases and 5 bases, with 21 bases remaining between them. Looked up from germline, CDR1 is MDHEN and CDR2 is SYDVKM. The CDR3 sequence is 15 residues long. In nucleotides, the CDR3 is TGTGCCACCCTAAGTGGTGTCTTCGAGGACAATGAGCAGTTCTTC. This gives the protein CATLSGVFEDNEQFF.

This clone was detected only once. V is TRBV10-3 and J is TRBJ1-2; the D gene is possibly TRBD1 (6 bases). The V gene lost 6 bases and the J gene lost 4 bases, with 15 bases spanning the gap. Germline lookup yields CDR1 ENHRY and CDR2 SYGVKD. There are 14 residues in the CDR3. The CDR3 nucleotides read TGTGCCATCAGACAGGACCAGGGGACCTATGGCTACACCTTC. It is translated as CAIRQDQGTYGYTF.

This clone was seen a few times. This chain joins TRBV4-1 and TRBJ1-4; TRBD1 is a possible D gene (6 bases). The CDR3 extends over 14 amino acids. Trimming took off 6 bases at V and 6 bases at J, with 14 bases between the two ends. Germline V gives CDR1 MGHRA, CDR2 YSYEKL. The CDR3 is CASRRGMKDEKLFF. The CDR3 DNA is TGCGCCAGCAGGAGGGGGATGAAGGATGAAAAACTGTTTTTT.

This clone was detected only a few times. The CDR3 DNA reads as TGCGCCAGCAGCCAAACAGTTACTGGAAACACCATATATTTT. As protein: CASSQTVTGNTIYF. The V call is TRBV4-1, the J call TRBJ1-3; D not resolved. Trimming stripped 2 bases from V and 2 bases from J, with 7 bases between. The V gene's germline CDR1 is MGHRA and CDR2 YSYEKL. The CDR3 has 14 amino acids.

The V gene is TRBV7-6, the J gene TRBJ1-4; D might be TRBD1 (6 bases). Trimming pared 8 bases from V and 0 bases from J, leaving 13 bases between. Per the germline V gene, CDR1 is SGHVS and CDR2 is FNYEAQ. The CDR3 runs 15 residues. The CDR3, as DNA: TGTGCCAGCGGGGGCAGGGCCGCAACTAATGAAAAACTGTTTTTT. Amino acids: CASGGRAATNEKLFF.

The CDR3 DNA follows: TGTGCCAGTAGTATCGCTACGGGAGGGCCCTCGGGCTCCTACAATGAGCAGTTCTTC. It is translated as CASSIATGGPSGSYNEQFF. This sequence joins TRBV19 and TRBJ2-1, with 8 positions matching TRBD2. Trimming cost V 3 bases and J 0 bases; bases outside gene matches: 13. Germline V lookup: CDR1 LNHDA, CDR2 SQIVND (reference sequence). This CDR3 is 19 amino acids long. Complete variable domain (other parts from reference TRBV19 and TRBJ2-1): DGGITQSPKYLFRKEGQNVTLSCEQNLNHDAMYWYRQDPGQGLRLIYYSQIVNDFQKGDIAEGYSVSREKKESFPLTVTSAQKNPTAFYLCASSIATGGPSGSYNEQFFGPGTRLTVL.

The chain carries TRBV7-6 and TRBJ2-1; TRBD2 matches 10 bases. The germline V gene encodes CDR1 SGHVS and CDR2 FNYEAQ. The trim removed 1 base at V and 4 bases at J, leaving 10 bases unmatched. The CDR3 consists of 18 residues. CDR3: CASSLEASGSTSYNEQFF. The CDR3 coding sequence is TGTGCCAGCAGCTTAGAGGCTAGCGGGAGTACGTCTTACAATGAGCAGTTCTTC.

This clone has a single count. The V and J genes are TRBV5-1 and TRBJ1-1; D remains ambiguous. This CDR3 is built from 13 residues. Germline V gene sequence: CDR1 SGHRS, CDR2 YFSETQ. Between the trimmed V and J ends, which lost 0 bases and 2 bases, there was a span of 5 bases. CDR3 region: CASSLAVNTEAFF. The CDR3 nucleotides are TGCGCCAGCAGCTTGGCAGTTAACACTGAAGCTTTCTTT.

J is TRBJ2-3 and V is TRBV4-3; perhaps TRBD2 as D (5 bases). V lost 0 bases to trimming and J lost 3 bases, with 16 bases between them. The CDR3 is 17 residues long. CDR1 is LGHNA, CDR2 YSLEER, per germline. The CDR3 region has the DNA TGCGCCAGCAGCCAAGAATGGAGCGGAGCAAGAACAGATACGCAGTATTTT. Translating it yields CASSQEWSGARTDTQYF.

This clone is labeled medium-sized. The sample has other DNA sequences that encode this CDR3 too. V is TRBV28 and J is TRBJ2-2; 8 nucleotides agree with TRBD1. From germline, CDR1 is MDHEN and CDR2 SYDVKM. The CDR3 has 13 amino acids. With 5 bases clipped from V and 7 bases from J, the junction kept 3 bases outside the gene matches. This CDR3 reads CASSNRGDGELFF. The CDR3 DNA reads TGTGCCAGCAGTAACAGGGGGGACGGGGAGCTGTTTTTT. Full variable domain (remainder filled in from reference TRBV28 and TRBJ2-2): DVKVTQSSRYLVKRTGEKVFLECVQDMDHENMFWYRQDPGLGLRLIYFSYDVKMKEKGDIPEGYSVSREKKERFSLILESASTNQTSMYLCASSNRGDGELFFGEGSRLTVL.

The genes are TRBV9 and TRBJ2-1; maybe TRBD2 (6 bases). CDR3 length: 16 residues. V was clipped by 0 bases and J by 4 bases, with 14 bases between them. Per the germline V gene, CDR1 is SGDLS and CDR2 is YYNGEE. CDR3 nucleotides: TGTGCCAGCAGCGTAGTGGAAGGTGGAGGGTACAATGAGCAGTTCTTC. Translated, it gives CASSVVEGGGYNEQFF.

The table lists this clone with a count of one. The J gene is TRBJ1-6, the V gene TRBV19; 9 nucleotides match TRBD1. CDR3 size: 13 residues. V dropped 8 bases and J dropped 10; count of bases not matched to a gene: 6. The germline CDR1 and CDR2 sequences are LNHDA and SQIVND (reference sequence). In nucleotides, the CDR3 is TGTGCCAGTCGGGACAGGGAATGGTCACCCCTCCACTTT. Translating it yields CASRDREWSPLHF.

This clone was seen only a few times. The chain couples TRBV7-9 to TRBJ1-1, with no clear D. The V end lost 5 bases, the J end lost 4 bases, and 11 bases lay between the germline ends. Germline assignment: CDR1 SEHNR and CDR2 FQNEAQ (reference sequence). This CDR3 spans 13 amino acids. The CDR3 region is CASSLEVGTEAFF. CDR3 nucleotides: TGTGCCAGCAGCCTGGAGGTGGGCACTGAAGCTTTCTTT.

The J gene is TRBJ2-1, the V gene TRBV7-9, with D tentatively TRBD2 (6 bases). From germline, CDR1 is SEHNR and CDR2 FQNEAQ (reference sequence). This CDR3 comprises 15 residues. V lost 2 bases and J lost 9, with 17 bases in between. CDR3 region: CASSLPWREQSEQFF. CDR3 DNA sequence: TGTGCCAGCAGCTTACCGTGGAGGGAGCAGAGTGAGCAGTTCTTC.

The CDR3 spells CASSLYGGRTGANVLTF. As DNA, the CDR3 is TGTGCCAGCAGCTTATATGGCGGGAGGACTGGGGCCAACGTCCTGACTTTC. V and J are TRBV7-9 and TRBJ2-6; 8 positions match TRBD2. J gave up 2 bases and V 2 bases, and 5 bases lay outside the gene matches. The CDR3 has 17 residues. The germline CDR1 and CDR2 sequences are SEHNR and FQNEAQ (reference sequence). Based on the CDR3 plus reference TRBV7-9 and TRBJ2-6, the full variable domain is DTGVSQNPRHKITKRGQNVTFRCDPISEHNRLYWYRQTLGQGPEFLTYFQNEAQLEKSRLLSDRFSAERPKGSFSTLEIQRTEQGDSAMYLCASSLYGGRTGANVLTFGAGSRLTVL.

This sequence joins TRBV19 and TRBJ1-2, with D maybe TRBD1 (6 bases). From germline, CDR1 is LNHDA and CDR2 SQIVND (reference sequence). The CDR3 sequence is 13 residues long. The CDR3 bases are TGTGCTTGGGGACACCGGTCTAACTATGGCTACACCTTC. Its protein product is CAWGHRSNYGYTF.

J is TRBJ2-3 and V is TRBV10-2, with D unresolved. The CDR3 has 14 residues. Deletions cut 0 bases from V and 3 bases from J, with 7 bases between. The germline V gene encodes CDR1 WSHSY and CDR2 SAAADI. DNA for the CDR3: TGCGCCAGCAGTGAGTCGTTCCGGACAGATACGCAGTATTTT. The encoded protein is CASSESFRTDTQYF.

The CDR3 here is CASSTRLAGAEETQYF. CDR3 DNA: TGTGCCAGCAGCACGAGACTAGCGGGAGCCGAAGAGACCCAGTACTTC. This rearrangement joins TRBV5-4 to TRBJ2-5; TRBD2 agrees at 12 bases. Germline V gene lookup returns CDR1 SGHNT and CDR2 YYREEE (reference sequence). The CDR3 length is 16 residues. V trimming: 4 bases; J trimming: 3 bases; junction bases outside the gene matches: 7.

V is TRBV28 and J is TRBJ2-7; TRBD1 might be the D (6 bases). The CDR3 extends over 12 amino acids. CDR1 is MDHEN and CDR2 is SYDVKM in the germline V gene. Trimming left V 9 bases short and J 4 bases short, with 13 bases between. CDR3 region: CASHRAGYEQYF. In DNA, the CDR3 is TGTGCCAGTCACAGGGCCGGGTACGAGCAGTACTTC.